The entry below describes one TCR beta chain. Its antigen is currently unknown. These data are taken from a study of shared clonotypes between healthy human individuals. An even split of each subset's genomic DNA across several immunoSEQ plates was performed. Libraries were prepared by immunoSEQ multiplex PCR; TCRdb keeps only in-frame clonotypes and omits some of them. Of about 2.4 million clones listed, 80% to 95% are singletons. Broader study findings: Though the depth was large, rarefaction showed that sorted-subset sequencing was incomplete. Shared clonotypes: about 4.6% naive CD4, under 4% naive CD8, about 2.5% memory CD4, more than 0.3% memory CD8.

Sequencing used naive CD4+ T cells from PBMCs. Subset indicated: CD45RA+ positively selected. The receptor's source is a young man in good health. Some clones in this sample may be carry-over from other donors' samples.

CDR3 region: CASSPISADTQYF. CDR3 sequence (DNA): TGTGCCAGCAGCCCGATCTCCGCAGATACGCAGTATTTT. This sequence joins TRBV7-9 and TRBJ2-3, with D unresolved. CDR3 length: 13 amino acids. The V and J ends lost 5 bases and 4 bases respectively, with 10 bases between them. From germline, CDR1 is SEHNR and CDR2 FQNEAQ (reference sequence).